This TCR beta chain was retrieved from a study of blood T cell repertoires in COVID-19. Whole-study context: The United States, Italy and Spain supplied acute and convalescent COVID-19 samples. The analysed material was cDNA or gDNA that came from T cells, B-cell-depleted T cells, or PBMCs.

Trimming removed 3 bases from V and 1 base from J; junction bases left unmatched: 10. Germline V lookup: CDR1 SNHLY, CDR2 FYNNEI. This CDR3 has 17 residues. Original methodology: Reference gene primer amplification in the assay estimated nucleated cell counts. The repertoire was sequenced with immunoSEQ multiplex PCR; TCRdb's copy has only in-frame clones and lacks some. V and J calls and clone size follow that table, whereas D and trimming were derived from the DNA. The sample contains over 140,000 clones, 77% of which appear only once. This receptor was identified in a woman in her forties or fifties with active or convalescent COVID-19. The specimen was peripheral blood. The genes are TRBV2 and TRBJ2-5; 8 nucleotides align to TRBD2. The CDR3 bases are TGTGCCAGCAGTGAGGGTCTCCCTAGCGGGTTCCAAGAGACCCAGTACTTC. Translated: CASSEGLPSGFQETQYF.